This T cell receptor (beta chain) was identified during a study of T cells after yellow fever vaccination. Study background: Fractions of low cell number were prepared using SMART-Seq v4 Ultra Low Input.

Germline V gives CDR1 MNHEY, CDR2 SVGEGT. V dropped 8 bases and J dropped 1 base, with 15 bases sitting between them. The CDR3 is 15 residues long. Template switching by 5'RACE produced TCR cDNA, adding a universal primer site and UMIs. TCRdb processed the 5' RACE reads anew with MiXCR; each CDR3 protein has one entry. The sample lists about 400,000 distinct CDR3 sequences; roughly 6.2% were seen once. With regard to this clonotype: Its cognate antigen is unknown.

Study-level results: Clones from primary vaccination mostly reappeared after the booster (approximately 95% CD4, around 90% CD8). Among all clonotypes, a small share was observed in both CD4 and CD8 compartments.

The clonotype comes from a man aged 30 to 39 who received the YFV17D yellow fever vaccine. The sequenced sample was PBMCs, obtained 5 days after the yellow fever booster vaccination. The chain has TRBV6-2 or TRBV6-3 and TRBJ2-1; possible D gene TRBD2, 5 bases. In DNA, the CDR3 is TGTGCCAGCGGCTCTACGGGCGGGTCCTACAATGAGCAGTTCTTC. Its protein is CASGSTGGSYNEQFF.